This T cell receptor (beta chain) is drawn from a study of CD8 T cells in Susac syndrome. In the study overall: Patients with Susac syndrome were, at the time of blood collection, therapy-naive, maintained on corticosteroids, or maintained on intravenous immunoglobulin alone. The study's findings and limits: As the study acknowledged, the number of individuals in its TCR sequencing and HLA analysis was relatively small.

Random hexamers were used to reverse transcribe an amount of roughly 0.45 to 1 ug RNA. immunoSEQ multiplex PCR amplified TCR beta CDR3 across 54 Vbeta, 13 Jbeta. Each CDR3 protein gets one entry after TCRdb re-called the immunoSEQ multiplex PCR reads with MiXCR. The repertoire holds under 200,000 distinct CDR3 sequences, under 97% seen once, with approximately 0.1% in the top ten. On this clonotype: Its target is not known.

V lost 5 bases and J 0 bases, leaving 10 bases between the germline ends. The CDR3 totals 14 residues. The germline V gene encodes CDR1 SGHTA and CDR2 FQGTGA. Input material: CD4+ T cells from PBMCs. V usage is TRBV7-3 and J usage is TRBJ1-2, with D maybe TRBD1 (5 bases). The TCR originated in a human donor with Susac syndrome. The CDR3 DNA reads TGTGCCAGCAGCCCAGAGGGGCCTAACTATGGCTACACCTTC. Translation: CASSPEGPNYGYTF.